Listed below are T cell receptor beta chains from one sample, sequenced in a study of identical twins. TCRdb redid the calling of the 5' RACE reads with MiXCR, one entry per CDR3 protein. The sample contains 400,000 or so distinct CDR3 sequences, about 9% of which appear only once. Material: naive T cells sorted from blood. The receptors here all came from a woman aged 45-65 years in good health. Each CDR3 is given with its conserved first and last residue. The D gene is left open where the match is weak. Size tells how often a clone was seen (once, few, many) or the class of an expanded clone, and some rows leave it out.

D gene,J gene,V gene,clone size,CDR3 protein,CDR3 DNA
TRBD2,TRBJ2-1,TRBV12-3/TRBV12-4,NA,CASIRAGGHVEQFF,TGTGCCAGCATCCGCGCGGGAGGGCATGTTGAGCAGTTCTTC
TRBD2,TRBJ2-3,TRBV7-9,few,CASSSPRATVAGLTDTQYF,TGTGCCAGCAGCTCCCCGCGAGCAACTGTAGCGGGGCTCACAGATACGCAGTATTTT
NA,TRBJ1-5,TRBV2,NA,CASSPSGPHRTGNQPQHF,TGTGCCAGCAGTCCTTCGGGCCCCCACAGAACGGGCAATCAGCCCCAGCATTTT
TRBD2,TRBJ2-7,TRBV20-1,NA,CSARSGAPYEQYF,TGCAGTGCTAGGAGCGGGGCCCCCTACGAGCAGTACTTC
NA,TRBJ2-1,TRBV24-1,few,CATSDLPGVNEQFF,TGTGCCACCAGTGATTTACCAGGGGTGAATGAGCAGTTCTTC
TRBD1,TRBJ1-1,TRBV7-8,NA,CASSSAAGGFTEAFF,TGTGCCAGCAGCTCGGCGGCAGGGGGCTTTACTGAAGCTTTCTTT
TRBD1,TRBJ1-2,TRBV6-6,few,CASSGRKTHRVGTELYYGYTF,TGTGCCAGCAGTGGACGCAAAACACATCGTGTAGGGACAGAGCTGTACTATGGCTACACCTTC
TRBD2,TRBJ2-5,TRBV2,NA,CASSGRLAGVGKVETQYF,TGTGCCAGCAGTGGCCGACTAGCGGGAGTGGGGAAGGTAGAGACCCAGTACTTC
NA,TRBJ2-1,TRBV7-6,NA,CASSLNGKGGYNEQFF,TGTGCCAGCAGCTTAAACGGAAAGGGGGGATACAATGAGCAGTTCTTC
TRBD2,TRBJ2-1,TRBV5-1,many,CASILDEREYNEQFF,TGCGCCAGCATCCTAGATGAGCGGGAATACAATGAGCAGTTCTTC
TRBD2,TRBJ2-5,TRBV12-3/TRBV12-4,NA,CASQHLGLAGVVQETQYF,TGTGCCAGCCAACACCTGGGACTAGCGGGAGTGGTCCAAGAGACCCAGTACTTC
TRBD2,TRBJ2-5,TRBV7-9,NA,CASSLGGGGRKETQYF,TGTGCCAGCAGCTTAGGCGGCGGCGGGAGGAAAGAGACCCAGTACTTC
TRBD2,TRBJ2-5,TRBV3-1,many,CASSQASGRGQETQYF,TGTGCCAGCAGCCAGGCTAGCGGAAGGGGCCAAGAGACCCAGTACTTC
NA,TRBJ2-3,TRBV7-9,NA,CASTPYVGVPGGTDTQYF,TGTGCCAGCACCCCTTACGTGGGAGTCCCTGGGGGCACAGATACGCAGTATTTT
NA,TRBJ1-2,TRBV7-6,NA,CASSPGSHWTAIF,TGTGCCAGCAGCCCAGGTTCCCATTGGACAGCTATCTTC
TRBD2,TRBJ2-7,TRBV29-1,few,CSVGLAGEPEQYF,TGCAGCGTTGGACTAGCGGGAGAACCCGAGCAGTACTTC
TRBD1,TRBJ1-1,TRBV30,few,CAGDPGTGALNTEAFF,TGTGCCGGGGACCCCGGGACAGGGGCCTTGAACACTGAAGCTTTCTTT
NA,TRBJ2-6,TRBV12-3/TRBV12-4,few,CASSFGGTGANVLTF,TGTGCCAGCAGTTTTGGGGGGACTGGGGCCAACGTCCTGACTTTC
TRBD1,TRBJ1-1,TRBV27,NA,CASSLLQGSSEAFF,TGTGCCAGCAGTCTACTACAGGGGAGCTCTGAAGCTTTCTTT
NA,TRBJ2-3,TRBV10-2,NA,CARGSGQPGTDTQYF,TGCGCCAGAGGATCGGGGCAGCCTGGGACAGATACGCAGTATTTT
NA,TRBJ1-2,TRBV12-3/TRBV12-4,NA,CASSQGYGYTF,TGTGCCAGCAGTCAAGGCTATGGCTACACCTTC
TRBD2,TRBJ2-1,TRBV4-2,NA,CASSHDSGRAGGEQFF,TGTGCCAGCAGCCACGATAGCGGGAGGGCGGGGGGTGAGCAGTTCTTC
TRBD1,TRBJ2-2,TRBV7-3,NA,CASRPGQGKVANTGELFF,TGTGCCAGCAGGCCGGGACAGGGAAAAGTCGCCAACACCGGGGAGCTGTTTTTT
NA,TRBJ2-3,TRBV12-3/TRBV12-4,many,CASSFWSTQYF,TGTGCCAGCAGTTTTTGGAGTACGCAGTATTTT
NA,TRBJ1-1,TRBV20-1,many,CSARDLYVNTEAFF,TGCAGTGCTAGAGATCTTTACGTGAACACTGAAGCTTTCTTT
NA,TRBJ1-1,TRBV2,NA,CASSGTPEAFF,TGTGCCAGCAGTGGGACCCCTGAAGCTTTCTTT
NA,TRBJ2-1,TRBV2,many,CASSVYGQQFF,TGTGCCAGCAGTGTTTATGGTCAGCAGTTCTTC
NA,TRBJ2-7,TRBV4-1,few,CASSRVEQDEQYF,TGCGCCAGCAGCCGGGTAGAACAGGACGAGCAGTACTTC
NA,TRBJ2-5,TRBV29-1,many,CSVEIGQETQYF,TGCAGCGTTGAAATCGGCCAAGAGACCCAGTACTTC
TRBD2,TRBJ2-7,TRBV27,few,CASSFGLAGAFSYEQYF,TGTGCCAGCAGTTTTGGACTAGCGGGAGCTTTCTCCTACGAGCAGTACTTC
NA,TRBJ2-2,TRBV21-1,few,CASSNELAGTTGELFF,TGTGCCAGCAGCAACGAATTAGCGGGAACCACCGGGGAGCTGTTTTTT
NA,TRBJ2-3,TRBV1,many,CTSSQDNRAGGPSDTQYF,TGCACCAGCAGCCAAGATAACCGAGCGGGAGGGCCCTCAGATACGCAGTATTTT
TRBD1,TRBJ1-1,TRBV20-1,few,CSAGGQENTEAFF,TGCAGTGCTGGCGGACAGGAAAACACTGAAGCTTTCTTT
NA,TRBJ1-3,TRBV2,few,CASSARPPSSGNTIYF,TGTGCCAGCAGTGCGAGGCCACCGAGCTCTGGAAACACCATATATTTT
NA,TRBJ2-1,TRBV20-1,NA,CSARGLNEQFF,TGCAGTGCTAGAGGCCTCAATGAGCAGTTCTTC
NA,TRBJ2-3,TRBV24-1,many,CATSEISSTDTQYF,TGTGCCACCAGTGAAATTTCTAGCACAGATACGCAGTATTTT
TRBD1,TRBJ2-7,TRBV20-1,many,CSARAGTGSYEQYF,TGCAGTGCGCGAGCCGGGACAGGATCCTACGAGCAGTACTTC
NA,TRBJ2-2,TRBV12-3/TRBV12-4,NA,CASSFRVRDTGELFF,TGTGCCAGCAGTTTCAGGGTCAGAGACACCGGGGAGCTGTTTTTT
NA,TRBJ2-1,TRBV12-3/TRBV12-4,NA,CASSLGAGNEQFF,TGTGCCAGCAGTTTAGGGGCCGGCAATGAGCAGTTCTTC
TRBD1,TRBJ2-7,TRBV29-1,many,CSAGQGLGYEQYF,TGCAGCGCTGGACAGGGGTTGGGGTACGAGCAGTACTTC
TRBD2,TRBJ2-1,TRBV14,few,CASSQGGRESSYNEQFF,TGTGCCAGCAGCCAAGGAGGGCGGGAGAGCTCCTACAATGAGCAGTTCTTC
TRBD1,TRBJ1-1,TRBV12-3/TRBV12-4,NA,CARSLGGGLTEAFF,TGTGCCAGGAGTTTAGGAGGGGGCCTCACTGAAGCTTTCTTT
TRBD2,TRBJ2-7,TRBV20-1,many,CSARAGGPYEQYF,TGCAGTGCGCGGGCGGGAGGGCCGTACGAGCAGTACTTC
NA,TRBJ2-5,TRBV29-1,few,CSVLGPEGTQYF,TGCAGCGTTCTTGGTCCTGAGGGGACCCAGTACTTC
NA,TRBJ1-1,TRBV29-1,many,CSVRGAEAFF,TGCAGCGTTAGGGGAGCTGAAGCTTTCTTT
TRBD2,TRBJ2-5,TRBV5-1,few,CASSLSGTSGRETQYF,TGCGCCAGCAGCCTGTCCGGGACTAGCGGGAGAGAGACCCAGTACTTC
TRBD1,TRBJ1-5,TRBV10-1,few,CASSNDTGVGQPQHF,TGCGCCAGCAGTAATGATACAGGGGTTGGACAGCCCCAGCATTTT
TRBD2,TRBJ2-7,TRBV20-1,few,CSAREGSGRRSSYEQYF,TGCAGTGCTAGAGAGGGTAGCGGGAGGCGGAGCTCCTACGAGCAGTACTTC
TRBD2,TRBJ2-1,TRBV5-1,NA,CASKGGSSRLAGLYNEQFF,TGCGCCAGCAAAGGGGGCTCGTCCCGACTAGCGGGCCTGTACAATGAGCAGTTCTTC
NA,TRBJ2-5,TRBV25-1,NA,CASSEVGWRGETQYF,TGTGCCAGCAGTGAGGTCGGGTGGAGGGGAGAGACCCAGTACTTC
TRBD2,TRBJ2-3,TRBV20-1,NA,CSASVQTSGGPFGDTQYF,TGCAGTGCTAGTGTACAGACGTCGGGAGGGCCCTTTGGAGATACGCAGTATTTT
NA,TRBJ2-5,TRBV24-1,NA,CATSQGGTLQETQYF,TGTGCCACCAGCCAGGGGGGGACCCTCCAAGAGACCCAGTACTTC
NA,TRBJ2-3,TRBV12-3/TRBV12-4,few,CASTSTARDTQYF,TGTGCCAGCACAAGTACAGCTCGCGATACGCAGTATTTT
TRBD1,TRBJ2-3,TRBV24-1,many,CATSEPGTGRDTQYF,TGTGCCACCAGTGAACCCGGGACAGGGCGGGATACGCAGTATTTT